The 18 T cell receptor beta chains listed next were all sequenced from one sample in a study of pediatric ulcerative colitis (dated by TCRdb to about 2019). Receptor libraries were prepared by the immunoSEQ multiplex PCR assay. In TCRdb, the immuneACCESS table is reduced to in-frame sequences with V and J assigned. These tables do not hold every clone; where another copy was compared, an unresolved V gene accounts for under half, and the others remain unexplained. Counted in this sample were under 50,000 clones; 78% of them appeared once. The top ten hold over 3% of the sample. One to two pinch biopsies were taken from the rectum for research during colonoscopy. Source material: gut tissue. These receptors came from a girl aged 10-17 years with moderate ulcerative colitis.

The gene calls are TRBV4-1 and TRBJ2-1; D ambiguous. Deletions cut 1 base from V and 3 bases from J, with 7 bases between. From germline, CDR1 is MGHRA and CDR2 YSYEKL. The CDR3 totals 14 residues. The chain's CDR3 is CASSQVGNYNEQFF. Written as DNA, the CDR3 is TGCGCCAGCAGCCAAGTTGGGAACTACAATGAGCAGTTCTTC.

V and J are TRBV6-4 and TRBJ2-3; TRBD2 is a possible D gene (6 bases). The CDR3 has 13 amino acids. The V gene's germline CDR1 is MRHNA and CDR2 SNTAGT. V dropped 4 bases and J dropped 2 bases, with 7 bases sitting between them. CDR3 amino acids: CASSAGDTDTQYF. The CDR3 DNA sequence: TGTGCCAGCAGTGCGGGAGACACAGATACGCAGTATTTT.

This clone appeared a few times. The CDR3 DNA is TGTGCCAGCAGCCCGGGGCCGGTTGAGAACACCATATATTTT. Amino acids: CASSPGPVENTIYF. This chain connects TRBV5-5 to TRBJ1-3; TRBD1 might be the D (5 bases). V gave up 4 bases and J gave up 7 bases, with 15 bases separating them. The CDR3 totals 14 residues. The germline V gene encodes CDR1 SGHKS and CDR2 YYEKEE (reference sequence).

This clone was seen a few times. V is TRBV28 and J is TRBJ1-2, with D unresolved. The germline V gene has CDR1 MDHEN and CDR2 SYDVKM. The CDR3 is 14 residues long. Trimming removed 2 bases from V and 4 bases from J, with 11 bases in between. CDR3 sequence: CASSLRAGPYGYTF. DNA for the CDR3: TGTGCCAGCAGTTTAAGGGCCGGTCCCTATGGCTACACCTTC.

This clone came up a few times. The gene calls are TRBV25-1 and TRBJ1-5; D unresolved. CDR3 size: 13 residues. Germline assignment: CDR1 MGHDK and CDR2 SYGVNS. V dropped 1 base and J dropped 2 bases, with 3 bases sitting between them. CDR3 coding DNA: TGTGCCAGCAGTGAATCTGGCAATCAGCCCCAGCATTTT. Protein sequence: CASSESGNQPQHF. The variable domain in full, with the rest retrieved from reference TRBV25-1 and TRBJ1-5, is EADIYQTPRYLVIGTGKKITLECSQTMGHDKMYWYQQDPGMELHLIHYSYGVNSTEKGDLSSESTVSRIRTEHFPLTLESARPSHTSQYLCASSESGNQPQHFGDGTRLSIL.

The chain carries TRBV7-6 and TRBJ2-7; 8 bases match TRBD1. The CDR3 totals 16 residues. V was pared by 1 base and J by 5 bases, with 10 bases of the junction left unmatched. Germline lookup yields CDR1 SGHVS and CDR2 FNYEAQ. CDR3 sequence (DNA): TGTGCCAGCAGCTTAGTTGAGTGGACAGGGAGAAACGAGCAGTACTTC. This translates into CASSLVEWTGRNEQYF.

This clone was recorded only once. This chain uses TRBV14 with TRBJ2-1; TRBD2 aligns across 11 bases. Germline V gene sequence: CDR1 SGHDN, CDR2 FVKESK. The CDR3 length is 16 residues. J was trimmed by 1 base and V by 3 bases; bases with no gene match: 2. CDR3 coding DNA: TGTGCCAGCAGCCAGCGACTAGCGGGATCCTACAATGAGCAGTTCTTC. Residues: CASSQRLAGSYNEQFF.

The V call is TRBV7-8, the J call TRBJ1-2; possible D gene TRBD1, 5 bases. The V gene's germline CDR1 is SGHVS and CDR2 FQNEAQ. With 5 bases removed from V and 0 bases from J, the gap between germline ends came to 13 bases. The CDR3 length is 15 residues. The CDR3 DNA is TGTGCCAGCAGCCTAGACAGCTTCCCTAACTATGGCTACACCTTC. It yields the protein CASSLDSFPNYGYTF.

A word on this clone: The germline gene is not matched at one end of the junction; a read error may be the cause. V gene TRBV6-1 combines with J gene TRBJ1-4, with a tentative D call TRBD1 (5 bases). CDR3 length equals 17 residues. CDR1 is MNHNS, CDR2 SASEGT, per germline. The CDR3 DNA sequence: TGTGCCAGCAGGGAAGGGGTAGGTGGTTCAACTAATGAAAAACTGTTTTTT. This codes for CASREGVGGSTNEKLFF.

The chain couples TRBV9 to TRBJ1-2; D is ambiguous. The V end was cut by 4 bases, the J end by 3 bases, with 16 bases between. Germline CDR1 reads SGDLS; CDR2 reads YYNGEE. The CDR3 is made up of 15 amino acids. In DNA, the CDR3 is TGTGCCAGCAGCCCCCGGGTCGGCGGGGACTATGGCTACACCTTC. This encodes CASSPRVGGDYGYTF.

The rearrangement joins TRBV5-1 to TRBJ2-6; 7 positions agree with TRBD1. V lost 4 bases, J lost 4 bases, and 8 bases stayed unmatched. Germline CDR1 reads SGHRS; CDR2 reads YFSETQ. The CDR3 is made up of 16 amino acids. The CDR3 DNA reads TGCGCCAGCAGCCCCGGACAGGAGGCGGGGGCCAACGTCCTGACTTTC. Residues: CASSPGQEAGANVLTF. Based on the CDR3 plus reference TRBV5-1 and TRBJ2-6, the full variable domain is KAGVTQTPRYLIKTRGQQVTLSCSPISGHRSVSWYQQTPGQGLQFLFEYFSETQRNKGNFPGRFSGRQFSNSRSEMNVSTLELGDSALYLCASSPGQEAGANVLTFGAGSRLTVL.

V and J are TRBV5-1 and TRBJ2-5, with 7 bases lining up with TRBD1. This CDR3 spans 14 amino acids. The V gene's germline CDR1 is SGHRS and CDR2 YFSETQ. The V segment lost 5 bases and the J segment 3 bases; nucleotides outside the gene matches: 7. In nucleotides, the CDR3 is TGCGCCAGCAGTTCAGGGACAGCCAAAGAGACCCAGTACTTC. Its protein product is CASSSGTAKETQYF.

The rearrangement links TRBV10-3 to TRBJ2-1; maybe TRBD2 (6 bases). The germline CDR1 and CDR2 sequences are ENHRY and SYGVKD. Trimming cost V 2 bases and J 7 bases, with 12 bases left between them. The CDR3 loop spans 14 amino acids. The CDR3 spells CAISEGPGENEQFF. CDR3 nucleotide sequence: TGTGCCATCAGTGAGGGACCGGGGGAAAATGAGCAGTTCTTC.

The rearrangement links TRBV10-3 to TRBJ1-1; a weak D match, TRBD1 (6 bases). Germline CDR1 is ENHRY and CDR2 is SYGVKD. CDR3 length: 16 amino acids. V was cut by 0 bases and J by 5 bases, with 16 bases left in between. The CDR3 reads CAISESKGDGGTEAFF. The DNA of the CDR3 is TGTGCCATCAGTGAGTCGAAGGGGGACGGAGGAACTGAAGCTTTCTTT.

V is TRBV4-1 and J is TRBJ2-7; TRBD2 aligns across 9 bases. Germline V gives CDR1 MGHRA, CDR2 YSYEKL. The CDR3 sequence is 16 residues long. Trimming took 0 bases from V and 3 from J; bases not matched to a gene: 6. CDR3 in amino acids: CASSQDQAGGLYEQYF. The CDR3 coding sequence is TGCGCCAGCAGCCAAGATCAAGCGGGGGGCCTCTACGAGCAGTACTTC.

J is TRBJ2-3 and V is TRBV25-1; D is uncertain. CDR3 length: 11 amino acids. Germline V gene sequence: CDR1 MGHDK, CDR2 SYGVNS. Trimming removed 3 bases at V and 6 bases at J, with 4 bases between. The CDR3 coding sequence is TGTGCCAGCAGTGATTCCGATACGCAGTATTTT. This sequence encodes CASSDSDTQYF.

The V and J genes are TRBV5-4 and TRBJ2-2; TRBD2 agrees at 8 bases. The germline gives CDR1 SGHNT, CDR2 YYREEE (reference sequence). This CDR3 has 14 amino acids. Trimming removed 2 bases from V and 5 bases from J; junction bases left unmatched: 2. DNA for the CDR3: TGTGCCAGCAGCTTAGCGGGAGCGACCGGGGAGCTGTTTTTT. Translation: CASSLAGATGELFF.

The chain couples TRBV6-4 to TRBJ1-1, with D possibly being TRBD1 (5 bases). V lost 6 bases and J lost 6, with 20 bases in between. The CDR3 is made up of 15 amino acids. Germline values: CDR1 MRHNA, CDR2 SNTAGT. CDR3 loop: CASSPGGQGGSEAFF. DNA for the CDR3: TGTGCCAGCAGCCCTGGCGGGCAGGGCGGGTCTGAAGCTTTCTTT.